The clone carrying this TCR beta chain was seen many times. The source of the sample is a study of T cells in Graves' hyperthyroidism and ophthalmopathy. Amplification yielded TCR beta CDR3 regions, with RNA transcripts as the source. The primer set for the first-round RT-PCR of the TCR CDR3 was HTBI. TCRdb fed the multiplex PCR reads into MiXCR, producing one record per CDR3 protein. The data contain roughly 380,000 distinct CDR3 sequences, 15% to 20% of them seen just once; the ten biggest clones take up around 15%. Between the trimmed V and J ends, which lost 1 base and 2 bases, there was a span of 8 bases. CDR3 length equals 14 residues. In germline, CDR1 is KGHSH, CDR2 LQKENI.

The clonotype comes from a woman aged 40 to 55 with Graves' ophthalmopathy. The chain is built from TRBV18 and TRBJ2-5; D is unresolved. Sequenced input: blood. DNA of the CDR3: TGTGCCAGCTCACCACTTATACGACAAGAGACCCAGTACTTC. It yields the protein CASSPLIRQETQYF.